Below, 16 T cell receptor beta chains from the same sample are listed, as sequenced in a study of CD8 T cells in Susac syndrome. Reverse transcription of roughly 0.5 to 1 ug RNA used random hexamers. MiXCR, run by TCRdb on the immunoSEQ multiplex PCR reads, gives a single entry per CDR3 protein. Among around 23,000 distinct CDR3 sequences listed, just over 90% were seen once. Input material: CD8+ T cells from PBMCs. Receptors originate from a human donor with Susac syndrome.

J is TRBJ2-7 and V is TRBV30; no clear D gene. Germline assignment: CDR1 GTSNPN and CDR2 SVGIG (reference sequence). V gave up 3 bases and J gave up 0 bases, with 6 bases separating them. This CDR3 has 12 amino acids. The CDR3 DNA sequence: TGTGCCTGGAGCGATAGCTCCTACGAGCAGTACTTC. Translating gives CAWSDSSYEQYF.

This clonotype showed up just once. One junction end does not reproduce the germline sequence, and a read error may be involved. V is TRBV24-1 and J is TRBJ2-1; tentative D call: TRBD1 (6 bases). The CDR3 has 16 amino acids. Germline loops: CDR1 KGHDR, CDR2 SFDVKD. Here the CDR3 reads CATSDSPTGSDNEQFF. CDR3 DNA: TGTGCCACCAGTGATTCCCCGACAGGCTCCGACAATGAGCAGTTCTTC.

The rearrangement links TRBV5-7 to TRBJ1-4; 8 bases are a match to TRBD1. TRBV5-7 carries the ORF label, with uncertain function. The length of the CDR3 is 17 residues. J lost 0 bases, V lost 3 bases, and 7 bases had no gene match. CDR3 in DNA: TGTGCCAGCAGCTCAACGGGACAGGCTCCAACTAATGAAAAACTGTTTTTT. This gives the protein CASSSTGQAPTNEKLFF.

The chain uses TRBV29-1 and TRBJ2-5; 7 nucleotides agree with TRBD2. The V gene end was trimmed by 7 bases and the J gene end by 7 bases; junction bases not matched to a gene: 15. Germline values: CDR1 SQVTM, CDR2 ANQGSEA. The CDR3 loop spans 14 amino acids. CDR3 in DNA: TGCAGCGCCGTCGGGGCTAGCGGTTCATGGACCCAGTACTTC. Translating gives CSAVGASGSWTQYF.

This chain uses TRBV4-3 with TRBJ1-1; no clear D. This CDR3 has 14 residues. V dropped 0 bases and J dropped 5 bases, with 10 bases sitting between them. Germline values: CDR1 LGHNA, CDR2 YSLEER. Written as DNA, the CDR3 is TGCGCCAGCAGCCAAGAGGGTGGAAGGACTGAAGCTTTCTTT. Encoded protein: CASSQEGGRTEAFF.

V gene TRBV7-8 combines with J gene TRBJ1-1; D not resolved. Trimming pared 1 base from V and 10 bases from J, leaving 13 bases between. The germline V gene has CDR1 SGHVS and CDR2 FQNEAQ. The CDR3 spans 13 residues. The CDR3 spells CASSLEGSWGAFF. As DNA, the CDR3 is TGTGCCAGCAGCTTAGAAGGGAGCTGGGGAGCTTTCTTT.

For the CDR3, the DNA is TGCGCCAGCAGGCCGGACAGTGGGAACACCGGGGAGCTGTTTTTT. This gives the protein CASRPDSGNTGELFF. The chain employs TRBV5-1 and TRBJ2-2; TRBD1 might be the D (6 bases). The V and J ends lost 5 bases and 1 base respectively, with 12 bases between them. The CDR3 has 15 residues. Germline CDR1 and CDR2: SGHRS and YFSETQ.

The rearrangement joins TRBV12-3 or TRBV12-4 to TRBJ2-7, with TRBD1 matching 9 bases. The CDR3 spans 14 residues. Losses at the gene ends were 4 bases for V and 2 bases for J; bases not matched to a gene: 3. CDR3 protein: CASSSNRGPYEQYF. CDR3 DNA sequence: TGTGCCAGCAGTTCCAACAGGGGGCCCTACGAGCAGTACTTC.

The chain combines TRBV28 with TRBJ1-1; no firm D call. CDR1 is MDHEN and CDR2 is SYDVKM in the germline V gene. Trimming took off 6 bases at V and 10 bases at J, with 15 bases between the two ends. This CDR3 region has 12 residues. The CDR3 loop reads CASSLTGFVAFF. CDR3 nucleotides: TGTGCCAGCAGCCTGACGGGGTTCGTAGCTTTCTTT.

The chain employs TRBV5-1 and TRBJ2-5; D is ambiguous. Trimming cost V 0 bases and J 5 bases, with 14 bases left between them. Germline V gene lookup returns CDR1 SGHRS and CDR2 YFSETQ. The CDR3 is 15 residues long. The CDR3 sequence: CASSLEGNKAETQYF. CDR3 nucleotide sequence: TGCGCCAGCAGCTTGGAAGGGAATAAAGCGGAGACCCAGTACTTC. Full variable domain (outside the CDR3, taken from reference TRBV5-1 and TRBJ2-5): KAGVTQTPRYLIKTRGQQVTLSCSPISGHRSVSWYQQTPGQGLQFLFEYFSETQRNKGNFPGRFSGRQFSNSRSEMNVSTLELGDSALYLCASSLEGNKAETQYFGPGTRLLVL.

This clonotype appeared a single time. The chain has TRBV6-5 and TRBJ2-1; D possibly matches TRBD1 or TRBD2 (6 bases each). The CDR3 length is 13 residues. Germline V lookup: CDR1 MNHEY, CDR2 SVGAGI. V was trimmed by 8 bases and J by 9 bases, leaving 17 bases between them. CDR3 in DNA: TGTGCCAGCCGGATAGGGGGAGGCTTTGAGCAGTTCTTC. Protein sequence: CASRIGGGFEQFF.

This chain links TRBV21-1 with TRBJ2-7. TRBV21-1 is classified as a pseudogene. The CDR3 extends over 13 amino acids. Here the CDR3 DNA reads TGTGCCGCGGAAAAGAGACGAGGCTACGAGCAGTACTTC. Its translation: CAAEKRRGYEQYF.

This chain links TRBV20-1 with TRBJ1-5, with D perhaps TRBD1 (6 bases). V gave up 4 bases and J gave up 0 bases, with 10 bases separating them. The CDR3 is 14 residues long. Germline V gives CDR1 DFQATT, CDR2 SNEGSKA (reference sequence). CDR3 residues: CSANTGNSNQPQHF. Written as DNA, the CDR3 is TGCAGTGCTAATACAGGGAATAGCAATCAGCCCCAGCATTTT.

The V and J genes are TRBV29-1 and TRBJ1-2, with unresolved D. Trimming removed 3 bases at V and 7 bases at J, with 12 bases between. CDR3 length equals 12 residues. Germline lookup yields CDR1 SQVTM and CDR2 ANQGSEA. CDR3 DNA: TGCAGCGTTGACGTAGGGTTCGGTGGCTACACCTTC. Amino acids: CSVDVGFGGYTF.

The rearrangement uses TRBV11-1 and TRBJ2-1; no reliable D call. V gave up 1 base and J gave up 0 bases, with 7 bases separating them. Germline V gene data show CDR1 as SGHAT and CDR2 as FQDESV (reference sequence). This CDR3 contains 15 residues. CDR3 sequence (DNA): TGTGCCAGCAGCTTAGTAGAGAGCTCCTACAATGAGCAGTTCTTC. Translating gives CASSLVESSYNEQFF. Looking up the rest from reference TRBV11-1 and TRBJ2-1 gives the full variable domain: EAEVAQSPRYKITEKSQAVAFWCDPISGHATLYWYRQILGQGPELLVQFQDESVVDDSQLPKDRFSAERLKGVDSTLKIQPAELGDSAMYLCASSLVESSYNEQFFGPGTRLTVL.

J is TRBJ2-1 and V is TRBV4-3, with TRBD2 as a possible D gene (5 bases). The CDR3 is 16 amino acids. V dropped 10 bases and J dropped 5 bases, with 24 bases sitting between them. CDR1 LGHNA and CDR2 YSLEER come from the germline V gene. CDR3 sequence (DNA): TGCGCCACGAGCTTAAAACCCAGCGGAGATCACAATGAGCAGTTCTTC. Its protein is CATSLKPSGDHNEQFF.